Shown below are 18 T cell receptor beta chains from a single sample sequenced in a study of T cell clusters in autoimmune cytopenias. TRB rearrangements were amplified by touch-down multiplex PCR with mixed TRB-A/B primers. TCRdb reanalyzed the multiplex PCR reads, giving one entry per CDR3 protein sequence and no DNA. This sample's table has about 3,800 distinct CDR3 sequences. TRB amplification used approximately 250 ng of peripheral blood genomic DNA. Sequencing was carried out using peripheral blood. Source of these receptors: a human donor with an autoimmune cytopenia or autoimmune hepatitis (not recorded which).

The rearrangement links TRBV6-1 to TRBJ2-7; TCRdb returns TRBD2, unconfirmable since there is no DNA. CDR3 length equals 13 residues. From germline, CDR1 is MNHNS and CDR2 SASEGT. CDR3 amino acids: CASTGLAGYEQYF.

The chain carries TRBV20-1 and TRBJ1-2; TCRdb reports TRBD1, a call that lacks DNA to check it against. The CDR3 extends over 11 amino acids. The germline V gene has CDR1 DFQATT and CDR2 SNEGSKA (reference sequence). The CDR3 is CSQQGNYGYTF.

This clonotype is called medium-sized based on its frequency. The chain uses TRBV6-5 and TRBJ2-1. The CDR3 runs 17 residues. The germline V gene encodes CDR1 MNHEY and CDR2 SVGAGI. The CDR3 here is CASSDGQIGSSYNEQFF.

This clonotype is identified as medium-sized from frequency. The rearrangement links TRBV6-5 to TRBJ2-5; TCRdb indicates TRBD2, and absent DNA this call remains unverified. The germline gives CDR1 MNHEY, CDR2 SVGAGI. The CDR3 spans 13 residues. The CDR3 loop reads CASSYGDGQTQYF.

This clonotype is identified as large (0.1 to 1%) from frequency. This chain connects TRBV19 to TRBJ2-2; TCRdb designates TRBD1, a call that cannot be tested without DNA. CDR1 is LNHDA, CDR2 SQIVND, per germline (reference sequence). The CDR3 extends over 14 amino acids. The CDR3 is CASSKRQFPGELFF.

By frequency, this clonotype is medium-sized. The rearrangement joins TRBV7-9 to TRBJ1-3; TCRdb's D call, TRBD1, is unchecked because there is no DNA. CDR3 length equals 16 residues. In germline, CDR1 is SEHNR, CDR2 FQNEAQ (reference sequence). The CDR3 protein is CASSLATGVAQNTIYF.

This clonotype is identified as medium-sized from frequency. This rearrangement joins TRBV7-9 to TRBJ2-6; no DNA is available, so the TRBD2 call from TCRdb remains unchecked. CDR3 length: 13 amino acids. CDR1 and CDR2 (germline): SEHNR, FQNEAQ (reference sequence). The CDR3 here is CASSPSRTNVLTF. Full variable domain (rest looked up from reference TRBV7-9 and TRBJ2-6): DTGVSQNPRHKITKRGQNVTFRCDPISEHNRLYWYRQTLGQGPEFLTYFQNEAQLEKSRLLSDRFSAERPKGSFSTLEIQRTEQGDSAMYLCASSPSRTNVLTFGAGSRLTVL.

This clonotype is called medium-sized based on its frequency. The J gene is TRBJ2-7, the V gene TRBV6-5; the D call of TRBD2 rests on TCRdb alone, since no DNA is present to check it. Germline CDR1 and CDR2: MNHEY and SVGAGI. CDR3 length equals 16 residues. The CDR3 is CASSYPTSGSSYEQYF.

This clonotype counts as medium-sized by frequency. The rearrangement links TRBV15 to TRBJ1-5; TCRdb's D gene call, TRBD1, goes unchecked for lack of DNA. The CDR3 is 15 residues long. Germline loops: CDR1 LNHNV, CDR2 YYDKDF (reference sequence). The CDR3 loop reads CATSPGTGPNQPQHF.

In terms of frequency, this clonotype is medium-sized (0.01 to 0.1%). The gene calls are TRBV6-5 and TRBJ2-7. In germline, CDR1 is MNHEY, CDR2 SVGAGI. The CDR3 consists of 15 residues. Here the CDR3 reads CASSFSGGGTYEQYF.

According to its frequency, this clonotype is medium-sized. The V gene is TRBV5-4, the J gene TRBJ2-1; lacking DNA, the TRBD2 call made by TCRdb goes unchecked. Germline V lookup: CDR1 SGHNT, CDR2 YYREEE (reference sequence). This CDR3 contains 14 residues. The CDR3 protein is CASSLDSLRDEQFF.

In terms of frequency, this clonotype is medium-sized. This chain joins TRBV28 and TRBJ2-3; TCRdb's D gene call, TRBD1, goes unchecked for lack of DNA. This CDR3 contains 16 residues. In germline, CDR1 is MDHEN, CDR2 SYDVKM. The CDR3 loop reads CASSPQGQEGADTQYF.

By frequency, this clonotype registers medium-sized. The CDR3: CASSPPGTSGSYEQYF. The chain joins TRBV18 to TRBJ2-7; no DNA is available, so the TRBD2 call from TCRdb remains unchecked. CDR3 size: 16 residues. The germline V gene has CDR1 KGHSH and CDR2 LQKENI.

This clonotype is called medium-sized (0.01 to 0.1%) based on its frequency. The gene calls are TRBV6-5 and TRBJ1-6; absent DNA, TCRdb's TRBD1 call cannot be checked. Germline lookup yields CDR1 MNHEY and CDR2 SVGAGI. This CDR3 contains 16 residues. This chain's CDR3 is CASSYSGRTGGTPLHF.

V gene TRBV20-1 combines with J gene TRBJ1-1; absent DNA, TCRdb's TRBD1 call cannot be checked. The CDR3 spans 15 residues. In germline, CDR1 is DFQATT, CDR2 SNEGSKA (reference sequence). CDR3 protein: CSARGEGGMNTEAFF.

This clonotype is labeled medium-sized based on frequency. The chain carries TRBV12-3 or TRBV12-4 and TRBJ2-1; absent DNA, TCRdb's TRBD2 call cannot be checked. There are 18 residues in the CDR3. This chain's CDR3 is CASSLPLRLAGVAGEQFF.

Its frequency marks this clonotype as medium-sized. This chain joins TRBV10-3 and TRBJ1-2. Germline V gene data show CDR1 as ENHRY and CDR2 as SYGVKD. The CDR3 extends over 16 amino acids. CDR3 amino acids: CAISEKGDGRNYGYTF.

V gene TRBV5-1 combines with J gene TRBJ2-3. The CDR3 contains 13 residues. Germline lookup yields CDR1 SGHRS and CDR2 YFSETQ. The CDR3 here is CASLEELTDTQYF.